This TCR beta chain comes out of a study of Ad26.COV2.S vaccination and SARS-CoV-2 variants. Study outcomes and limitations: Measurement of non-spike TCR breadth gave similar results in vaccine and placebo recipients.

Profiled with immunoSEQ multiplex PCR; TCRdb holds only in-frame clones, not every one. Of around 340,000 clones in the sample, less than 90% were seen once. With regard to this clone: Its antigen is not identified. The germline gene is not matched at one end of the junction; a read error may be the cause.

Germline V gene sequence: CDR1 MDHEN, CDR2 SYDVKM. This CDR3 region has 13 residues. Treatment described: about 20 received Ad26.COV2.S at low or high dose, single or two shots; roughly five received placebo; per-sample allocation not given. Specimens were obtained on day 63 following the first vaccine or placebo injection. The sequence derives from a person between 18 and 65 years old who received the Ad26.COV2.S COVID-19 vaccine or a placebo. The J gene is TRBJ2-3, the V gene TRBV28; 13 bases match TRBD2. The specimen comprised peripheral blood, sampled in a trial of Ad26.COV2.S vaccine versus placebo. The CDR3 sequence is CASSRRTSGGPIF. The CDR3 coding sequence is TGTGCCAGCAGTCGACGGACTAGCGGGGGCCCGATATTT.